These 32 T cell receptor beta chains originate from one sample sequenced in a study of technical replicates of blood from a handful of donors. Sequencing used immunoSEQ multiplex PCR; TCRdb keeps in-frame clones, though not all of them. The sample carries some 70,000 clones, around 95% recorded once. The sample was T cells isolated from PBMCs. The receptors shown here come from a human donor in good health.

The chain couples TRBV6-5 to TRBJ2-2; D is uncertain. Germline-derived CDR1 and CDR2 are MNHEY and SVGAGI. Trimming pared 4 bases from V and 4 bases from J, leaving 16 bases between. The length of the CDR3 is 16 residues. The CDR3 loop reads CASSSDLDFLTGELFF. CDR3 nucleotides: TGTGCCAGCAGTTCCGACCTCGACTTCCTCACCGGGGAGCTGTTTTTT.

The J gene is TRBJ2-7, the V gene TRBV5-4; D unclear. The CDR3 runs to 15 residues. Germline CDR1 reads SGHNT; CDR2 reads YYREEE (reference sequence). The V and J ends lost 7 bases and 0 bases respectively, with 17 bases between them. The CDR3: CASATGSSDSYEQYF. For the CDR3, the DNA is TGTGCCAGCGCGACGGGTAGCTCGGACTCCTACGAGCAGTACTTC.

V gene TRBV25-1 combines with J gene TRBJ2-1, with 13 positions matching TRBD2. This CDR3 comprises 16 residues. Germline lookup yields CDR1 MGHDK and CDR2 SYGVNS. The junction had 6 bases not matched to a gene; V was cut back by 3 bases and J by 7 bases. The CDR3 nucleotides are TGTGCCAGCAGTGATCTAGGGGGACTAGCGGGGAATGAGCAGTTCTTC. Translation gives CASSDLGGLAGNEQFF.

The chain carries TRBV11-3 and TRBJ2-7; possible D gene TRBD1, 5 bases. Between the trimmed V and J ends, which lost 3 bases and 1 base, there was a span of 13 bases. The CDR3 is 15 amino acids. Per germline, CDR1 SGHNT and CDR2 YENEEA. CDR3 nucleotides: TGTGCCAGCAGCTTCTTCAGGGAAGAGTCCTACGAGCAGTACTTC. Protein product: CASSFFREESYEQYF.

The gene calls are TRBV4-1 and TRBJ1-1, with D uncertain. Trimming cost V 3 bases and J 0 bases, with 11 bases left between them. Germline V gene sequence: CDR1 MGHRA, CDR2 YSYEKL. CDR3 size: 15 residues. The CDR3, as DNA: TGCGCCAGCAGCCAGCTACCCACAGTGAACACTGAAGCTTTCTTT. It is translated as CASSQLPTVNTEAFF.

This clone has only one observation. This chain uses TRBV2 with TRBJ2-7; tentative D call: TRBD1 (5 bases). The CDR3 covers 16 residues. Per germline, CDR1 SNHLY and CDR2 FYNNEI. Trimming took 0 bases from V and 3 from J, leaving 15 bases between them. The CDR3 loop is CASSEALPTAYYEQYF. The DNA for the CDR3 is TGTGCCAGCAGTGAAGCGCTTCCGACAGCCTACTACGAGCAGTACTTC.

V and J are TRBV10-2 and TRBJ2-7, with TRBD2 matching over 10 bases. Germline values: CDR1 WSHSY, CDR2 SAAADI. This CDR3 has 14 residues. The J segment lost 4 bases and the V segment lost 5 bases, leaving 5 bases of the junction unmatched. The CDR3 here is CASSKLAGAYEQYF. CDR3 nucleotides: TGCGCCAGCAGTAAGCTAGCGGGAGCGTACGAGCAGTACTTC.

V is TRBV27 and J is TRBJ2-3; 7 bases are a match to TRBD1. This CDR3 is 17 amino acids long. Germline-derived CDR1 and CDR2 are MNHEY and SMNVEV (reference sequence). The V segment lost 7 bases and the J segment 0 bases; nucleotides outside the gene matches: 13. In nucleotides, the CDR3 is TGTGCCAGCAAGTCTCCCCCGCAGGGGGTCAGCACAGATACGCAGTATTTT. Encoded protein: CASKSPPQGVSTDTQYF.

The chain combines TRBV7-9 with TRBJ1-4, with TRBD1 as a possible D gene (5 bases). Trimming took off 3 bases at V and 7 bases at J, with 15 bases between the two ends. The CDR3 contains 15 residues. CDR1 SEHNR and CDR2 FQNEAQ come from the germline V gene (reference sequence). The CDR3 is CASSFAGRVGEKLFF. DNA of the CDR3: TGTGCCAGCAGCTTCGCAGGGAGGGTTGGTGAAAAACTGTTTTTT. The entire variable domain, with the rest obtained from reference TRBV7-9 and TRBJ1-4, is as follows: DTGVSQNPRHKITKRGQNVTFRCDPISEHNRLYWYRQTLGQGPEFLTYFQNEAQLEKSRLLSDRFSAERPKGSFSTLEIQRTEQGDSAMYLCASSFAGRVGEKLFFGSGTQLSVL.

This clone has only a few counts. V is TRBV12-2 and J is TRBJ2-7; TRBD2 is the table's D call, not checked against the DNA. TRBV12-2 is listed as a pseudogene. The CDR3 covers 16 residues. The CDR3 DNA is TGTGCAAGTCGCTTAGCGAGTTACGGGGGGACCTACGAGCAGTACTTC. This encodes CASRLASYGGTYEQYF.

The chain couples TRBV11-2 to TRBJ1-2; 7 bases line up with TRBD1. CDR1 SGHAT and CDR2 FQNNGV come from the germline V gene. J was trimmed by 8 bases and V by 7 bases; bases with no gene match: 28. This CDR3 comprises 19 residues. The CDR3 DNA reads as TGTGCCAGCACCAAAGACAGGGCCATAGACTTGAGAAGATTGAGAGGCTACACCTTC. It yields the protein CASTKDRAIDLRRLRGYTF. The variable domain in full, completed from reference TRBV11-2 and TRBJ1-2, reads EAGVAQSPRYKIIEKRQSVAFWCNPISGHATLYWYQQILGQGPKLLIQFQNNGVVDDSQLPKDRFSAERLKGVDSTLKIQPAKLEDSAVYLCASTKDRAIDLRRLRGYTFGSGTRLTVV.

As for this clone: Other DNA sequences of this sample code for an identical CDR3. V is TRBV4-1 and J is TRBJ1-5; D perhaps matches TRBD1 (6 bases). Deletions cut 0 bases from V and 0 bases from J, with 6 bases between. CDR1 is MGHRA, CDR2 YSYEKL, per germline. The length of the CDR3 is 15 residues. CDR3 residues: CASSQDRGSNQPQHF. The CDR3 DNA sequence: TGCGCCAGCAGCCAAGACAGGGGTAGCAATCAGCCCCAGCATTTT.

The V gene is TRBV18, the J gene TRBJ1-6, with 9 bases that match TRBD1. Germline values: CDR1 KGHSH, CDR2 LQKENI. Trimming at V came to 1 base and at J to 7 bases, leaving 5 bases not matched to a gene. The CDR3 consists of 16 residues. For the CDR3, the DNA is TGTGCCAGCTCACCACTGCCCGGGACAGGGAATTCACCCCTCCACTTT. It translates to CASSPLPGTGNSPLHF.

The chain combines TRBV7-6 with TRBJ1-2, with D possibly matching TRBD1 (5 bases). Germline V gene lookup returns CDR1 SGHVS and CDR2 FNYEAQ. V lost 6 bases to trimming and J lost 0 bases, with 17 bases between them. The CDR3 is 16 residues long. The CDR3 region has the DNA TGTGCCAGCAGGCCTGGGGCAGGCGCACCTAACTATGGCTACACCTTC. Its protein is CASRPGAGAPNYGYTF. The full variable domain, in which reference TRBV7-6 and TRBJ1-2 provide the parts outside the CDR3, is GAGVSQSPRYKVTKRGQDVALRCDPISGHVSLYWYRQALGQGPEFLTYFNYEAQQDKSGLPNDRFSAERPEGSISTLTIQRTEQRDSAMYRCASRPGAGAPNYGYTFGSGTRLTVV.

The chain links TRBV9 to TRBJ2-7; TRBD2 aligns across 9 bases. The CDR3 sequence is 15 residues long. Germline CDR1 is SGDLS and CDR2 is YYNGEE. J lost 2 bases, V lost 1 base, and 4 bases had no gene match. CDR3 DNA sequence: TGTGCCAGCAGCGTATCGAGCGGGGGGACCTACGAGCAGTACTTC. This encodes CASSVSSGGTYEQYF.

The chain couples TRBV7-2 to TRBJ2-2; D perhaps matches TRBD1 (6 bases). This CDR3 is 16 amino acids long. In germline, CDR1 is SGHTA, CDR2 FQGNSA. Between the trimmed V and J ends, which lost 1 base and 4 bases, there was a span of 13 bases. The CDR3 DNA sequence: TGTGCCAGCAGCTTAGGGTTACAGGGTACCACCGGGGAGCTGTTTTTT. Translating gives CASSLGLQGTTGELFF.

V is TRBV30 and J is TRBJ1-1; 8 nucleotides align to TRBD1. V shed 5 bases, J shed 5 bases, and the junction held 4 bases outside the gene matches. This CDR3 is 12 amino acids long. Looked up from germline, CDR1 is GTSNPN and CDR2 is SVGIG (reference sequence). The CDR3 loop is CAWGTGGTEAFF. CDR3 coding DNA: TGTGCCTGGGGGACAGGAGGGACTGAAGCTTTCTTT. Using reference TRBV30 and TRBJ1-1 for the parts outside the CDR3, the full variable domain is SQTIHQWPATLVQPVGSPLSLECTVEGTSNPNLYWYRQAAGRGLQLLFYSVGIGQISSEVPQNLSASRPQDRQFILSSKKLLLSDSGFYLCAWGTGGTEAFFGQGTRLTVV.

The chain combines TRBV9 with TRBJ2-5; TRBD2 matches 9 bases. The CDR3 consists of 14 residues. Germline V gene data show CDR1 as SGDLS and CDR2 as YYNGEE. V was clipped by 4 bases and J by 4 bases; unmatched bases: 5. The CDR3 sequence is CASSPGTSRETQYF. The CDR3, as DNA: TGTGCCAGCAGCCCAGGGACTAGCCGAGAGACCCAGTACTTC.

The V call is TRBV28, the J call TRBJ2-5; 12 bases agree with TRBD2. With 4 bases clipped from V and 5 bases from J, the junction kept 8 bases outside the gene matches. CDR3 length: 16 residues. From germline, CDR1 is MDHEN and CDR2 SYDVKM. CDR3 sequence: CASSSTSGGPGETQYF. The CDR3 DNA follows: TGTGCCAGCAGTTCGACTAGCGGGGGCCCAGGGGAGACCCAGTACTTC.

This clone appeared once. The rearrangement joins TRBV5-1 to TRBJ2-7; 8 nucleotides align to TRBD1. The CDR3 covers 14 residues. The germline V gene encodes CDR1 SGHRS and CDR2 YFSETQ. V gave up 4 bases and J gave up 5 bases; unmatched junction bases: 8. The CDR3 coding sequence is TGCGCCAGCAGCCCATTTTCAGGGGGCGACGAGCAGTACTTC. It encodes CASSPFSGGDEQYF.

The V and J genes are TRBV4-1 and TRBJ2-1, with TRBD2 identical over 8 bases. CDR3 size: 16 residues. The V segment lost 4 bases and the J segment 4 bases; nucleotides outside the gene matches: 9. The germline V gene encodes CDR1 MGHRA and CDR2 YSYEKL. CDR3 loop: CASSLPGTRGYNEQFF. CDR3 nucleotide sequence: TGCGCCAGCAGCCTACCCGGGACTAGGGGTTACAATGAGCAGTTCTTC.

The V call is TRBV10-2, the J call TRBJ2-7, with a tentative D call TRBD1 (5 bases). Germline V lookup: CDR1 WSHSY, CDR2 SAAADI. The CDR3 loop spans 11 amino acids. V was cut by 8 bases and J by 6 bases, with 11 bases left in between. The CDR3 sequence is CASAGAGEQYF. The CDR3 nucleotides read TGCGCCAGCGCTGGGGCTGGCGAGCAGTACTTC.

This clone showed up just once. This sequence joins TRBV2 and TRBJ2-7; no clear D gene. V lost 0 bases and J lost 1, with 7 bases in between. Germline V CDR1 and CDR2: SNHLY, FYNNEI. The CDR3 is 14 amino acids. CDR3 nucleotides: TGTGCCAGCAGTGAAGCCATGGAGTCCTACGAGCAGTACTTC. Translated: CASSEAMESYEQYF.

This chain links TRBV25-1 with TRBJ1-2; a weak D match, TRBD1 (6 bases). CDR3 length: 15 residues. The V and J ends lost 0 bases and 6 bases respectively, with 14 bases between them. The germline V gene encodes CDR1 MGHDK and CDR2 SYGVNS. This CDR3 reads CASSEYYRAPHGYTF. DNA of the CDR3: TGTGCCAGCAGTGAATACTACAGGGCCCCACATGGCTACACCTTC.

The gene calls are TRBV29-1 and TRBJ2-1; 12 bases map to TRBD2. The CDR3 spans 14 residues. Looked up from germline, CDR1 is SQVTM and CDR2 is ANQGSEA. J gave up 4 bases and V 5 bases, and 3 bases lay outside the gene matches. This CDR3 reads CSVHGTSGYNEQFF. CDR3 nucleotide sequence: TGCAGCGTTCACGGGACTAGCGGGTACAATGAGCAGTTCTTC.

The chain has TRBV7-9 and TRBJ2-3; D not certain. V was cut by 5 bases and J by 1 base, with 13 bases left in between. Germline V gene sequence: CDR1 SEHNR, CDR2 FQNEAQ (reference sequence). CDR3 length equals 15 residues. The CDR3 region is CASSVRPAGTDTQYF. CDR3 nucleotide sequence: TGTGCCAGCAGCGTTAGACCGGCGGGCACAGATACGCAGTATTTT.

This chain connects TRBV7-8 to TRBJ2-1; D is possibly TRBD2 (6 bases). The CDR3 has 18 amino acids. Trimming took off 1 base at V and 0 bases at J, with 16 bases between the two ends. Germline V CDR1 and CDR2: SGHVS, FQNEAQ. The CDR3 nucleotides read TGTGCCAGCAGCTTAGGTCAAGGAGGGAAGAGCTCCTACAATGAGCAGTTCTTC. Translation: CASSLGQGGKSSYNEQFF.

The chain recombines TRBV7-2 with TRBJ1-4, with TRBD1 matching 7 bases. After removal of 4 bases from V and 5 bases from J, the junction contained 7 bases not matched to a gene. The CDR3 sequence is 15 residues long. Germline values: CDR1 SGHTA, CDR2 FQGNSA. DNA for the CDR3: TGTGCCAGCAGCTCTGTAGGGGGCCCCAATGAAAAACTGTTTTTT. This translates into CASSSVGGPNEKLFF.

This chain joins TRBV5-8 and TRBJ2-7; 9 bases match TRBD2. The CDR3 covers 13 residues. Germline V CDR1 and CDR2: SGHTS, YDEGEE. With 6 bases clipped from V and 10 bases from J, the junction kept 11 bases outside the gene matches. CDR3 protein: CASNPGTSPPQYF. The DNA for the CDR3 is TGTGCCAGCAATCCCGGGACTAGCCCACCTCAGTACTTC.

This chain connects TRBV29-1 to TRBJ1-1; D is perhaps TRBD1 (5 bases). V shed 8 bases and J shed 1 base, with 11 bases lying between them. The germline V gene encodes CDR1 SQVTM and CDR2 ANQGSEA. There are 12 residues in the CDR3. The DNA of the CDR3 is TGCAGCTATAGACAGCGGAACACTGAAGCTTTCTTT. Residues: CSYRQRNTEAFF.

This clone was counted many times. The chain couples TRBV6-5 to TRBJ1-4; D is perhaps TRBD1 (5 bases). CDR1 and CDR2 from the germline V gene are MNHEY and SVGAGI. This CDR3 has 14 residues. The germline V and J ends were trimmed by 5 bases and 11 bases, with 18 bases remaining between them. The CDR3 loop reads CASSKQEGLLKLFF. In DNA, the CDR3 is TGTGCCAGCAGTAAACAGGAGGGGCTTTTGAAACTGTTTTTT.

DNA for the CDR3: TGTGCCACAGACGGGACACATTTTTTTCAGCCCCAGCATTTT. Protein: CATDGTHFFQPQHF. The genes are TRBV28 and TRBJ1-5; tentatively, D is TRBD1 (6 bases). This CDR3 has 14 amino acids. Per germline, CDR1 MDHEN and CDR2 SYDVKM. V shed 10 bases and J shed 6 bases, with 19 bases lying between them. The whole variable domain, filled in from reference TRBV28 and TRBJ1-5, reads DVKVTQSSRYLVKRTGEKVFLECVQDMDHENMFWYRQDPGLGLRLIYFSYDVKMKEKGDIPEGYSVSREKKERFSLILESASTNQTSMYLCATDGTHFFQPQHFGDGTRLSIL.